This T cell receptor beta chain appears in the sequencing data of a study of beta chain features in type 1 diabetes (dated by TCRdb to 2017 to 2018). Some background on the complete study: No differences in mean age, gender distribution, total cell number or subset yield were found between patients and healthy donors. A total of roughly 98,000,000 sorted cells were examined across all samples, and a strong correlation was observed between cell number per subset and RNA yield. In the study, recently diagnosed type 1 diabetes patients and matched healthy donors were compared on the TCRB repertoires of their sorted circulating CD4+ T cell subsets. Whereas all 28 donors provided naive and central memory subsets, regulatory and stem cell-like memory subsets were isolated from just 8 patients and roughly 8 healthy donors. Findings and caveats that apply to the study as a whole: HLA sub-analyses involved small numbers of individuals, so any influence of HLA type on TCRB rearrangement remained unresolved. Shorter templates might have been favored by PCR, but patient and control samples were amplified and corrected together, so both groups would have been affected equally by any skew. A moderate but significant shortening of TCRB CDR3 length was observed in type 1 diabetes patients in all four CD4+ subsets. Because cDNA was sequenced instead of genomic DNA, activated cells with high expression could be over-represented, although the groups did not differ in activation or CD3 levels. Patients with type 1 diabetes made fewer insertions and deleted more nucleotides at VDJ recombination sites, implying thymic rearrangement abnormalities. Naive, central memory and regulatory TCRB repertoires appeared more similar among patients than among healthy donors.

The CDR3 goes from the cysteine to the phenylalanine over 13 residues. Only the CDR3 DNA is retained, 39 bases long and in frame from the first base. Per the germline V gene, MDHEN is the CDR1 and SYDVKM is the CDR2. V lost 8 bases and J lost 8 bases; the stretch between them is 18 bases long. The High Capacity cDNA Reverse Transcription Kit was used to reverse transcribe all of the isolated RNA, meaning that expressed TCRB transcripts were what got sequenced. Deep immunoSEQ sequencing was applied to naive, central memory and regulatory T cell samples, giving an average of roughly 3.5 million total reads per sample. Sorted cells were lysed in RLT buffer and RNA was extracted with DNase-treated RNeasy Micro or Mini kits, depending on cell number. To prevent cross-contamination, each cell subset was processed individually, whereas patient and healthy donor samples were processed jointly. Using the immunoSEQ multiplex PCR, TCRB sequences were amplified from cDNA into 87-bp fragments spanning the CDR3 region. The amplicons were sequenced using the Illumina HiSeq platform. Per the source publication's procedure: PCR bias was computationally corrected using synthetic template baselines, reads within Hamming distance 2 were collapsed, and singletons that could not be merged were discarded. Reads were aligned against IMGT so that V, D and J genes, CDR3 length and insertions or deletions at six rearrangement sites could be assigned. Within each subset, clonotype counts were normalized to the number of sorted cells before true diversity and Gini coefficients were calculated with the tcR R package. The overlap coefficient, calculated on TCRB nucleotide sequences, was used to quantify repertoire sharing. Out-of-frame TCRB sequences from naive cells were analyzed as a proxy for the pre-selection repertoire. TCRdb holds this immuneACCESS table with in-frame rearrangements only. Some clones are missing; in checked studies, unresolved V genes explain under half, and the rest has no known cause. That table furnishes V, J and clone size, whereas the DNA furnished D and trimming. Counted in this sample were 860,000 or so clones; roughly 15% of them appeared once. The top ten clones comprise 0.023% of the sample.

To note about this clone: Its antigen is unknown. There are no base qualities to consult, and no much larger clone falls within one base.

From each donor, a single peripheral blood sample of about 100 mL on average was drawn into heparinised tubes. A BD FACSAria II and a panel including CD45RO, CCR7, CD25, CD127, CD95 and CD27 were used to sort naive, central memory, regulatory and stem cell-like memory CD4+ T cells. Purity was above 95% for every sorted population. PBMCs were isolated right away by Lymphoprep density gradient centrifugation and were stained directly, without culture. So that batch effects would be minimized, each experiment stained and sorted samples in pairs, pairing one healthy donor with one patient. What was sequenced was naive CD4+ T cells from blood. The cell subset or site label on this specimen signifies: true naive CD4+ T cells. This receptor was identified in a woman aged 18-29 years in good health. The chain joins TRBV28 to TRBJ1-2; tentative D gene TRBD1, with 5 bases matching. CDR3 loop: CASLPSTGEGYTF. The DNA sequence is as follows: TGTGCCAGCCTACCTTCCACGGGGGAAGGCTACACCTTC.